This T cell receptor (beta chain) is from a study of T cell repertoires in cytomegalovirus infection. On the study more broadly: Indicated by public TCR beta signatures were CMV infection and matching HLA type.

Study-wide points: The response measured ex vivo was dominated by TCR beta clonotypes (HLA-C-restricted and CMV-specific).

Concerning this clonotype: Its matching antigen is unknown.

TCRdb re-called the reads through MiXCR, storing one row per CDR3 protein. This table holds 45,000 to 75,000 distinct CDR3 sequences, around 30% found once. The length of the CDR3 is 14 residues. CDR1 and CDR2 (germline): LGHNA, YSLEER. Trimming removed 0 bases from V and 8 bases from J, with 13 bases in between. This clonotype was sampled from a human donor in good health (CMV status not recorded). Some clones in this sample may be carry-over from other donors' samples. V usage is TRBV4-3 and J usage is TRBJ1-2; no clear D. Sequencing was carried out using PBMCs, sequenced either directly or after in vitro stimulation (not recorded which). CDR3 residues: CASSQDRAGRGYTF. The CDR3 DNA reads TGCGCCAGCAGCCAAGATCGCGCAGGACGGGGCTACACCTTC.